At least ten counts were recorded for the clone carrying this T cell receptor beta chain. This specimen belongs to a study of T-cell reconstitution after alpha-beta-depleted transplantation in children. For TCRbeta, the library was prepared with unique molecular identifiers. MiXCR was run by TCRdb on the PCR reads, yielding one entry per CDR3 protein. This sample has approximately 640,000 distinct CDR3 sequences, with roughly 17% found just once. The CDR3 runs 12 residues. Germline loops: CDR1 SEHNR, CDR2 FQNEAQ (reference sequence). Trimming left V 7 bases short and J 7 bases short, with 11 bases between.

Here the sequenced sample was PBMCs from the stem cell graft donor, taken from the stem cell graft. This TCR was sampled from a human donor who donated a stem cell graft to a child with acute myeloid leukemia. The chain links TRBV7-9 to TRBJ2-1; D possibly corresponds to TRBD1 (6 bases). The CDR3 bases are TGTGCCAGCACCCCGGACAGTAATGAGCAGTTCTTC. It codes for CASTPDSNEQFF.